This is a list of T cell receptor beta chains from one sample in a study of T cells in Graves' hyperthyroidism and ophthalmopathy. TCRdb passed the multiplex PCR reads through MiXCR, listing each CDR3 protein once. Of about 200,000 distinct CDR3 sequences in the sample, 17% are singletons; the top ten hold around 52%. The sequenced sample consisted of blood. The receptors shown here come from a woman aged 45-65 years with Graves' hyperthyroidism. Each CDR3 is given with its conserved first and last residue. A D gene is named only where the DNA matches it firmly. Clone sizes are given selectively: once, few, many, or a class where the clone is expanded.

abundance	d_gene	v_gene	j_gene	CDR3aa	CDR3nt
many	TRBD1	TRBV7-3	TRBJ2-1	CASSKGGGEQFF	TGTGCCAGCAGCAAAGGGGGCGGTGAGCAGTTCTTC
many	TRBD2	TRBV7-8	TRBJ2-7	CASSRRDSGGEQYF	TGTGCCAGCAGCCGCCGGGACTCGGGGGGCGAGCAGTACTTC
many	-	TRBV3-1	TRBJ2-5	CASSPYRDDQETQYF	TGTGCCAGCAGCCCTTACCGGGACGACCAAGAGACCCAGTACTTC
many	-	TRBV5-1	TRBJ1-1	CASSLAATLNTEAFF	TGCGCCAGCAGCTTGGCCGCCACCTTGAACACTGAAGCTTTCTTT
many	-	TRBV9	TRBJ1-1	CASSVEEMNTEAFF	TGTGCCAGCAGCGTAGAAGAAATGAACACTGAAGCTTTCTTT
once	-	TRBV2	TRBJ2-1	CASRPPRDKSYNEQFF	TGTGCCAGCAGGCCTCCCCGGGACAAGTCCTACAATGAGCAGTTCTTC
-	-	TRBV24-1	TRBJ2-5	CATGSGGETQYF	TGTGCCACCGGTTCAGGAGGAGAGACCCAGTACTTC
-	-	TRBV4-2	TRBJ1-2	CASSPEGTSYGYTF	TGTGCTAGCAGCCCAGAGGGTACTAGCTATGGCTACACCTTC
few	-	TRBV6-1	TRBJ2-2	CASSSRGSGELFF	TGTGCCAGCAGTTCAAGAGGGAGCGGGGAGCTGTTTTTT
many	TRBD2	TRBV20-1	TRBJ2-7	CSATGLTYEQYF	TGCAGTGCCACGGGACTAACCTACGAGCAGTACTTC
many	-	TRBV5-1	TRBJ1-1	CASSLARLQDSEAFF	TGCGCCAGCAGCTTGGCGAGACTTCAGGATTCTGAAGCTTTCTTT
-	-	TRBV3-1	TRBJ1-2	CASSQEMSGYTF	TGTGCCAGCAGCCAGGAAATGAGTGGCTACACCTTC
-	-	TRBV6-1	TRBJ1-3	CASSPAGSDTIYF	TGTGCCAGCAGCCCGGCGGGGTCGGACACCATATATTTT
many	TRBD1	TRBV11-3	TRBJ2-1	CASSKGQDLRYNEQFF	TGTGCCAGCAGCAAAGGACAGGACCTGAGGTACAATGAGCAGTTCTTC
-	-	TRBV20-1	TRBJ1-4	CSAPRQTNEKLFF	TGCAGTGCTCCCCGACAGACTAATGAAAAACTGTTTTTT
many	TRBD2	TRBV6-2/TRBV6-3	TRBJ2-2	CASRTSGSHGELFF	TGTGCCAGCCGAACTAGCGGGAGTCACGGGGAGCTGTTTTTT
many	-	TRBV11-3	TRBJ2-2	CASSLDARWIGELFF	TGTGCCAGCAGCTTAGATGCCCGGTGGATCGGGGAGCTGTTTTTT
-	-	TRBV20-1	TRBJ2-1	CSARRRNEQFF	TGCAGTGCTAGGAGGCGGAATGAGCAGTTCTTC
-	TRBD2	TRBV28	TRBJ2-7	CASSPLAGGRKQYF	TGTGCCAGCAGTCCCTTAGCGGGAGGCCGAAAGCAGTACTTC
few	-	TRBV12-3/TRBV12-4	TRBJ2-7	CATTPGASSYEQYF	TGTGCCACAACCCCGGGGGCGAGCTCCTACGAGCAGTACTTC
-	-	TRBV7-8	TRBJ2-1	CASSAYSSYNEQFF	TGTGCCAGCAGTGCCTACAGCTCCTACAATGAGCAGTTCTTC
many	-	TRBV10-3	TRBJ2-5	CAISELDYQETQYF	TGTGCCATCAGTGAGTTGGATTACCAAGAGACCCAGTACTTC
many	-	TRBV11-2	TRBJ2-3	CASSLEPSDPRDDTQYF	TGTGCCAGCAGCTTAGAGCCTAGCGACCCCCGGGATGATACGCAGTATTTT
many	-	TRBV27	TRBJ1-4	CASSFGEKLFF	TGTGCCAGCAGTTTTGGTGAAAAACTGTTTTTT
-	TRBD1	TRBV27	TRBJ2-2	CASSPRRGTGELFF	TGTGCCAGCAGTCCCCGCAGGGGGACCGGGGAGCTGTTTTTT
-	-	TRBV28	TRBJ2-1	CASSLVGEQFF	TGTGCCAGCAGTTTAGTAGGTGAGCAGTTCTTC
-	-	TRBV19	TRBJ1-5	CASSDRGTNQPQHF	TGTGCCAGTAGTGACAGAGGAACAAATCAGCCCCAGCATTTT
few	-	TRBV5-1	TRBJ2-5	CASSFSRPLETQYF	TGCGCCAGCAGCTTTTCCAGACCCCTGGAGACCCAGTACTTC
-	-	TRBV30	TRBJ1-3	CAWNALSGNTIYF	TGTGCCTGGAATGCCCTTTCTGGAAACACCATATATTTT
many	TRBD2	TRBV2	TRBJ2-1	CASTRGLGVYNEQFF	TGTGCCAGCACCCGCGGACTAGGGGTCTACAATGAGCAGTTCTTC
-	-	TRBV19	TRBJ2-1	CASSWAEILFF	TGTGCCAGTAGTTGGGCGGAGATACTGTTCTTC
many	TRBD2	TRBV20-1	TRBJ2-3	CSARSALAGATDTQYF	TGCAGTGCTAGGTCGGCCCTAGCGGGAGCCACAGATACGCAGTATTTT
-	-	TRBV7-2	TRBJ1-5	CASSLVATESNQPQHF	TGTGCCAGCAGCTTAGTTGCGACAGAAAGCAATCAGCCCCAGCATTTT
few	-	TRBV20-1	TRBJ2-5	CSARGRLQGRETQYF	TGCAGTGCTAGAGGAAGGTTACAGGGACGAGAGACCCAGTACTTC
many	-	TRBV29-1	TRBJ1-1	CSVAKSGDSLNTEAFF	TGCAGCGTTGCCAAGTCGGGCGACAGCTTGAACACTGAAGCTTTCTTT
many	-	TRBV5-1	TRBJ2-3	CASRSMWAEDTQYF	TGCGCCAGCAGAAGTATGTGGGCCGAAGATACGCAGTATTTT
many	TRBD2	TRBV2	TRBJ2-1	CASTQSGRANNEQFF	TGTGCCAGCACTCAGAGCGGGAGGGCCAACAATGAGCAGTTCTTC
few	-	TRBV5-1	TRBJ2-1	CASSMRTHSDEQFF	TGCGCCAGCAGCATGCGGACTCATTCGGATGAGCAGTTCTTC
-	TRBD1	TRBV6-2/TRBV6-3	TRBJ1-1	CASSYGDSRTEALF	TGTGCCAGCAGTTACGGGGACAGTCGCACTGAAGCTCTCTTT
-	TRBD2	TRBV5-1	TRBJ2-5	CASSLEGLAAQETQYF	TGCGCCAGCAGCTTGGAGGGACTAGCGGCCCAAGAGACCCAGTACTTC
many	-	TRBV7-2	TRBJ2-1	CASSLVAGQGFREGQFF	TGTGCCAGCAGCTTAGTAGCGGGACAGGGATTTCGAGAGGGGCAGTTCTTC
few	-	TRBV4-2	TRBJ1-1	CASSAQLAPEAFF	TGTGCCAGCAGCGCCCAATTAGCTCCTGAAGCTTTCTTT
few	TRBD2	TRBV7-9	TRBJ2-7	CASSLRELAEQYF	TGTGCCAGCAGCTTACGTGAACTAGCGGAGCAGTACTTC